In this sample, the clone carrying this T cell receptor beta chain turned up a few times. The junction had 14 bases not matched to a gene; V was cut back by 5 bases and J by 1 base. Germline assignment: CDR1 SGHVS and CDR2 FNYEAQ. This CDR3 is 18 amino acids long. Vbeta (60) and Jbeta (13) primers were used in the PCR. Sequencing used immunoSEQ multiplex PCR; TCRdb keeps in-frame clones, though not all of them. Of 85,000 to 130,000 clones in the sample, around 10% were seen once. This record belongs to a study of cytomegalovirus exposure and HLA in healthy donors. Study at large: Among the 370 or so donors who were genotyped, 81% fell in the genetic ancestry cluster that is associated with self-reported Caucasian donors.

The donors (healthy individuals) were bone marrow donors. The chain has TRBV7-6 and TRBJ1-3, with 7 bases fitting TRBD1. The sequenced material came from PBMCs. The sequence was obtained from a man aged 35 to 55 in good health and CMV-seropositive. CDR3 coding DNA: TGTGCCAGCAGCAGATCGGGACAGCGCCTCACTTCTGGAAACACCATATATTTT. It translates to CASSRSGQRLTSGNTIYF.